The rows below give T cell receptor beta chains drawn from one sample of a study of immune evolution from preneoplasia to lung adenocarcinoma. Generated by immunoSEQ multiplex PCR, the TCRdb table keeps only in-frame clones and is missing some. The sample lists 9,000 to 10,000 clones; around 80% were seen once. The source material was FFPE minimally invasive lung adenocarcinoma tissue. These receptors were collected from a person in their 70s with lung adenocarcinoma. Some clones in this sample may be carry-over from other donors' samples. Both conserved end residues are part of each CDR3. Fields, in order: V gene, CDR3 protein.

V: TRBV11-2
CDR3: CASSISNYGYTF

V: TRBV11-2
CDR3: CASSPRTANTEAFF

V: TRBV7-9
CDR3: CASSGLQAGTYEQYF

V: TRBV7-9
CDR3: CASSLGDRGRSTEAFF

V: TRBV27
CDR3: CASSPARTGGYTF

V: TRBV19
CDR3: CASSAGDRSYEQYF

V: TRBV7-9
CDR3: CASRAPGLAGGNEQFF

V: TRBV19
CDR3: CASSPRRESETQYF

V: TRBV27
CDR3: CASSLGQGYNSPLHF

V: TRBV7-2
CDR3: CASSLKRGASADTQYF

V: TRBV5-4
CDR3: CASSSTYEQYF

V: TRBV25-1
CDR3: CASSEDRFFSYEQYF

V: TRBV27
CDR3: CASSSTGLGNQPQHF

V: TRBV6-6
CDR3: CASSYPEQNTGELFF

V: TRBV12-2
CDR3: CASPRQGADEQYF

V: TRBV29-1
CDR3: CSGREGQGEQYF

V: TRBV15
CDR3: CATRYTGSGVSYNEQFF

V: TRBV7-9
CDR3: CASRDGTGELFF